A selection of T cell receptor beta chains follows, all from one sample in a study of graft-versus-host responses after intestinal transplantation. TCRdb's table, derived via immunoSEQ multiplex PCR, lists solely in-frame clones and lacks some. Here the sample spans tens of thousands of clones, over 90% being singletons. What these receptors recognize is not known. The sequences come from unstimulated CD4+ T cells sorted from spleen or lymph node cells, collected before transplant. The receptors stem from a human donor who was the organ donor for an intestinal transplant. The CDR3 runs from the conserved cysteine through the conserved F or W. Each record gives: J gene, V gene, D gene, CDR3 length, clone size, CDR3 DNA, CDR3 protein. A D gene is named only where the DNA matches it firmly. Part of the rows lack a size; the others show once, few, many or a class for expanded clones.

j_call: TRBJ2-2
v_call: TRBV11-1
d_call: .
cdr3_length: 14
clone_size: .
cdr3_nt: TGTGCCAGCAGCTTAGTCGGAGGCACCGGGGAGCTGTTTTTT
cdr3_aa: CASSLVGGTGELFF

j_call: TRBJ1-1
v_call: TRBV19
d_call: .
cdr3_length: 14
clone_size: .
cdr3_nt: TGTGCCAGTAGTTGGCAGGGGTTGAACACTGAAGCTTTCTTT
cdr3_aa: CASSWQGLNTEAFF

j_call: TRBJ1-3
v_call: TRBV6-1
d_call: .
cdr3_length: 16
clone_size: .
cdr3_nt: TGTGCCAGCAGTGAAGCGCTCGAAAGCCCGAGAAACACCATATATTTT
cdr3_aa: CASSEALESPRNTIYF

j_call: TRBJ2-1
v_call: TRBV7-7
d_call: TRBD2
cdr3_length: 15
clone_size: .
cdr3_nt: TGTGCTAGCAGCGCGGGACTAGCGTCCTACAATGAGCAGTTCTTC
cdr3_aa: CASSAGLASYNEQFF

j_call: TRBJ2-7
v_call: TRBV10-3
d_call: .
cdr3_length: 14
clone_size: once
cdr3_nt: TGTGCCTCAAGGCCCACAGGGAGGGACTACGAGCAGTACTTC
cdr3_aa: CASRPTGRDYEQYF

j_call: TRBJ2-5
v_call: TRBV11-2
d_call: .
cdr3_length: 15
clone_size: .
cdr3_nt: TGTGCCAGCAGCTTAACAGGACGGACACAAGAGACCCAGTACTTC
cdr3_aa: CASSLTGRTQETQYF

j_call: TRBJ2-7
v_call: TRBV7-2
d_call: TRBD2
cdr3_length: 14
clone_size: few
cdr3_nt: TGTGCCAGCAGCTTAGGACTAGCGGCCTACGAGCAGTACTTC
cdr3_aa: CASSLGLAAYEQYF

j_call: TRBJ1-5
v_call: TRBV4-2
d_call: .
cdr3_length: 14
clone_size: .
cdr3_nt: TGTGCCAGCAGCCAAGATACCAGCAATCAGCCCCAGCATTTT
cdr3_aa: CASSQDTSNQPQHF

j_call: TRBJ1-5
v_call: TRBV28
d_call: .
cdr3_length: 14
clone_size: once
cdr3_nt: TGTGCCAGCAAGGGGGACATGGGCAATCAGCCCCAGCATTTT
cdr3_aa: CASKGDMGNQPQHF

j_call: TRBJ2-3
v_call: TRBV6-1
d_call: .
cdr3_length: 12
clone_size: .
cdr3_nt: TGTGCCAGAGACAGCAGCGCAGATACGCAGTATTTT
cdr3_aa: CARDSSADTQYF

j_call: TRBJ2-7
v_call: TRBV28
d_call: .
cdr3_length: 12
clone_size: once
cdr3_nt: TGTGCCAGCAGTCTCACAGGGAGTGAGCAGTACTTC
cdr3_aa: CASSLTGSEQYF

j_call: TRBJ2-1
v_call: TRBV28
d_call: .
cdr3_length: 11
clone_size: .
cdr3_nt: TGTGCCAGCAGTCCAAACTCTGAGCAGTTCTTC
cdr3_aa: CASSPNSEQFF

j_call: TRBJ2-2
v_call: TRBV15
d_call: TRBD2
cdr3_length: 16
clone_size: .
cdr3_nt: TGTGCCACATCCCAATCTGGCGGGAGTTACACCGGGGAGCTGTTTTTT
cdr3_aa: CATSQSGGSYTGELFF

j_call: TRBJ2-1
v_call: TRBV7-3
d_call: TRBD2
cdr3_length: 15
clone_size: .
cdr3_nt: TGTGCCAGCAGCTTAACACCCGGGACTAGTGAAGAGCAGTTCTTC
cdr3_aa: CASSLTPGTSEEQFF

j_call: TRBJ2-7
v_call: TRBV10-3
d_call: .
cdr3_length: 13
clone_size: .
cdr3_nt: TGTGCCATCAGTGAGTCCCCGGATTACGAGCAGTACTTC
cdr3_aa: CAISESPDYEQYF

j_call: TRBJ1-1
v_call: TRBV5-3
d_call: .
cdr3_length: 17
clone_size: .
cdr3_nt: TGTGCCAGAAGCTTGCTCAGTGGGCACAGGCGGCACACTGAAGCTTTCTTT
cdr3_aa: CARSLLSGHRRHTEAFF

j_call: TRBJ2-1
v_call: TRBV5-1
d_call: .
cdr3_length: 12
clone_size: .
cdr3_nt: TGCGCCAGCAGCGAGTACTACAATGAGCAGTTCTTC
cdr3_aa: CASSEYYNEQFF

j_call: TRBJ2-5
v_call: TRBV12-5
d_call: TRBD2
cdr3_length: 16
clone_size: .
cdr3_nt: TGTGCTAGTGGTTTGGGCACCGGACTAGCGGGGGAGACCCAGTACTTC
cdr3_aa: CASGLGTGLAGETQYF

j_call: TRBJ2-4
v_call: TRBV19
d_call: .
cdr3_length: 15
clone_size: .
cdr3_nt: TGTGCCAGTAGTATAGACAGGGCAACCAAAAACATTCAGTACTTC
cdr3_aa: CASSIDRATKNIQYF

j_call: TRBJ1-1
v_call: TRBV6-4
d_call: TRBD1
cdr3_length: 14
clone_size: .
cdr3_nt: TGTGCCAGCAGGGAGGGCCGGGACAGAGACGAAGCTTTCTTT
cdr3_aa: CASREGRDRDEAFF

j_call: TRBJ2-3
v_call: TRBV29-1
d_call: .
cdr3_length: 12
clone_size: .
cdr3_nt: TGCAGCGTTGAAGTCCAGGGAGATACGCAGTATTTT
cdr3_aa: CSVEVQGDTQYF

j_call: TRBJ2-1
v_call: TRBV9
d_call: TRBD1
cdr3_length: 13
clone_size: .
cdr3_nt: TGTGCCAGCAGCTCGACAGGGTACAATGAGCAGTTCTTC
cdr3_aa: CASSSTGYNEQFF

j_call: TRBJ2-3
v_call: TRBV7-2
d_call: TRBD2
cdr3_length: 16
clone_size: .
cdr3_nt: TGTGCCAGCAGCTTAGATAGCGGGAGGGCCACAGATACGCAGTATTTT
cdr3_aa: CASSLDSGRATDTQYF

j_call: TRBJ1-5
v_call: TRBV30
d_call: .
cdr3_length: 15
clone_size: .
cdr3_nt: TGTGCCTGGAGTGAAGGACGGGGAGGCAATCAGCCCCAGCATTTT
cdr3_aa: CAWSEGRGGNQPQHF